The clone carrying this T cell receptor (beta chain) has ten or more counts. Its cognate antigen is unknown. This sample was taken from a study of T cells after yellow fever vaccination. Findings and caveats of the study: Boosting was followed by the reappearance of most primary-vaccination clones (less than 98% CD4, about 90% CD8).

TCRdb ran MiXCR on the 5' RACE reads and lists one entry per CDR3 protein. The sample yields around 310,000 distinct CDR3 sequences, 8.7% seen once. The V end lost 2 bases, the J end lost 6 bases, and 17 bases lay between the germline ends. Germline V gene sequence: CDR1 MNHEY, CDR2 SVGAGI. The CDR3 extends over 15 amino acids. Sequenced material: PBMCs, taken on the day of the first yellow fever vaccination. This chain links TRBV6-5 with TRBJ2-7; TRBD1 is a possible D gene (7 bases). The receptor was isolated from a young man who received the YFV17D yellow fever vaccine. Here the CDR3 reads CASSYRVSGGREQYF. The CDR3 DNA sequence: TGTGCCAGCAGTTACCGGGTGTCAGGGGGGCGCGAGCAGTACTTC.